Listed below are T cell receptor beta chains from one sample, sequenced in a study of vaccination effects on CD4 cells after COVID-19. Clones were sequenced by immunoSEQ multiplex PCR, and TCRdb holds only the in-frame ones, with some missing. The table records about 73,000 clones, around 74% of them present only once. Their antigens remain unidentified. The sample consisted of CD4+ T cells from PBMCs cultured with HCoV-NL63 spike peptides, taken before COVID-19 vaccination. These TCRs come from a human donor who received a COVID-19 vaccine. Both conserved end residues are part of each CDR3. The D gene is left open where the match is weak. Clone size appears in some rows only: once, few, many, or a class for an expanded clone.

abundance: .
v_gene: TRBV6-6
d_gene: .
j_gene: TRBJ2-2
CDR3aa: CASSYRREEELFF
CDR3nt: TGTGCCAGCAGTTACCGGAGGGAAGAGGAGCTGTTTTTT

abundance: .
v_gene: TRBV6-6
d_gene: TRBD1
j_gene: TRBJ1-4
CDR3aa: CASSQPPGGREKLFF
CDR3nt: TGTGCCAGCAGTCAACCTCCAGGGGGACGGGAAAAACTGTTTTTT

abundance: few
v_gene: TRBV19
d_gene: .
j_gene: TRBJ1-5
CDR3aa: CASSNFEGGGQPQHF
CDR3nt: TGTGCCAGTAGTAATTTCGAGGGCGGAGGTCAGCCCCAGCATTTT

abundance: .
v_gene: TRBV5-6
d_gene: .
j_gene: TRBJ1-6
CDR3aa: CASSLWGGQGSPLHF
CDR3nt: TGTGCCAGCAGCTTGTGGGGGGGGCAGGGGTCACCCCTCCACTTT

abundance: .
v_gene: TRBV29-1
d_gene: .
j_gene: TRBJ1-4
CDR3aa: CSVGTGSEKLFF
CDR3nt: TGCAGCGTTGGAACAGGGTCTGAAAAACTGTTTTTT

abundance: .
v_gene: TRBV5-1
d_gene: .
j_gene: TRBJ2-5
CDR3aa: CASGIRSRQETQYF
CDR3nt: TGCGCCAGCGGAATTCGAAGCCGACAAGAGACCCAGTACTTC

abundance: .
v_gene: TRBV2
d_gene: .
j_gene: TRBJ2-3
CDR3aa: CASIVLGPRTDTQYF
CDR3nt: TGTGCCAGCATCGTCCTTGGGCCCCGCACAGATACGCAGTATTTT

abundance: .
v_gene: TRBV21-1
d_gene: .
j_gene: TRBJ2-1
CDR3aa: CASSKTPAHEQFF
CDR3nt: TGTGCCAGCAGCAAAACTCCGGCACATGAGCAGTTCTTC

abundance: .
v_gene: TRBV9
d_gene: .
j_gene: TRBJ2-5
CDR3aa: CASSVGHLQETQYF
CDR3nt: TGTGCCAGCAGCGTAGGCCATTTGCAAGAGACCCAGTACTTC

abundance: once
v_gene: TRBV19
d_gene: TRBD2
j_gene: TRBJ2-2
CDR3aa: CASGGFTGELFF
CDR3nt: TGTGCCAGCGGGGGGTTCACCGGGGAGCTGTTTTTT

abundance: .
v_gene: TRBV10-3
d_gene: TRBD1
j_gene: TRBJ2-2
CDR3aa: CANRGSNTGELFF
CDR3nt: TGTGCCAACAGGGGGAGTAACACCGGGGAGCTGTTTTTT

abundance: few
v_gene: TRBV9
d_gene: TRBD1
j_gene: TRBJ1-4
CDR3aa: CASSPDRANEKLFF
CDR3nt: TGTGCCAGCAGCCCGGACAGGGCCAATGAAAAACTGTTTTTT

abundance: .
v_gene: TRBV19
d_gene: .
j_gene: TRBJ1-4
CDR3aa: CASSIDGSGEKLFF
CDR3nt: TGTGCCAGTAGTATCGATGGGTCGGGGGAAAAACTGTTTTTT

abundance: .
v_gene: TRBV2
d_gene: .
j_gene: TRBJ2-2
CDR3aa: CASRNRAAGELFF
CDR3nt: TGTGCCAGCAGAAACAGGGCGGCCGGGGAGCTGTTTTTT

abundance: .
v_gene: TRBV18
d_gene: TRBD2
j_gene: TRBJ2-5
CDR3aa: CASSPTGLDYGVAQETQYF
CDR3nt: TGTGCCAGCTCACCTACGGGACTAGATTATGGTGTGGCCCAAGAGACCCAGTACTTC

abundance: few
v_gene: TRBV19
d_gene: .
j_gene: TRBJ1-1
CDR3aa: CASSIRGNTEAFF
CDR3nt: TGTGCCAGTAGTATACGGGGGAACACTGAAGCTTTCTTT

abundance: .
v_gene: TRBV6-7
d_gene: .
j_gene: TRBJ1-5
CDR3aa: CASIPPGSGGQPQHF
CDR3nt: TGTGCCAGCATCCCCCCAGGGTCGGGGGGTCAGCCCCAGCATTTT

abundance: .
v_gene: TRBV5-1
d_gene: .
j_gene: TRBJ2-3
CDR3aa: CASSTRPTDGADTQYF
CDR3nt: TGCGCCAGCAGCACGAGGCCGACCGATGGGGCAGATACGCAGTATTTT

abundance: .
v_gene: TRBV30
d_gene: .
j_gene: TRBJ1-4
CDR3aa: CAWKAGLNEKLFF
CDR3nt: TGTGCCTGGAAGGCGGGACTAAATGAAAAACTGTTTTTT

abundance: few
v_gene: TRBV28
d_gene: .
j_gene: TRBJ1-6
CDR3aa: CASSRDRPSLLHF
CDR3nt: TGTGCCAGCAGTAGAGACAGGCCCTCTCTCCTCCACTTT

abundance: .
v_gene: TRBV7-2
d_gene: .
j_gene: TRBJ2-3
CDR3aa: CASSPDGRAADTQYF
CDR3nt: TGTGCCAGCAGCCCAGACGGCCGTGCCGCAGATACGCAGTATTTT

abundance: .
v_gene: TRBV3-1/TRBV3-2
d_gene: .
j_gene: TRBJ2-3
CDR3aa: CASSPRYTDTQYF
CDR3nt: TGTGCCAGCAGCCCCCGCTACACAGATACGCAGTATTTT

abundance: few
v_gene: TRBV7-2
d_gene: .
j_gene: TRBJ2-1
CDR3aa: CASSFGPATDNEQFF
CDR3nt: TGTGCCAGCAGCTTCGGACCGGCCACGGACAATGAGCAGTTCTTC

abundance: .
v_gene: TRBV4-1
d_gene: .
j_gene: TRBJ2-1
CDR3aa: CASSHPGTPGKFF
CDR3nt: TGCGCCAGCAGCCATCCCGGGACTCCCGGAAAGTTCTTC

abundance: .
v_gene: TRBV5-6
d_gene: TRBD1
j_gene: TRBJ2-3
CDR3aa: CASSLVGGKDTQYF
CDR3nt: TGTGCCAGCAGCTTGGTAGGGGGCAAAGATACGCAGTATTTT

abundance: .
v_gene: TRBV5-6
d_gene: .
j_gene: TRBJ1-6
CDR3aa: CASSLAGHSYNSPLHF
CDR3nt: TGTGCCAGCAGCTTGGCCGGGCACTCCTATAATTCACCCCTCCACTTT

abundance: .
v_gene: TRBV5-1
d_gene: .
j_gene: TRBJ1-2
CDR3aa: CASSWGGKDYGYTF
CDR3nt: TGCGCCAGCAGCTGGGGAGGGAAGGACTATGGCTACACCTTC

abundance: .
v_gene: TRBV7-2
d_gene: TRBD1
j_gene: TRBJ2-2
CDR3aa: CASSPQTGRRTGELFF
CDR3nt: TGTGCCAGCAGCCCCCAGACAGGGAGACGGACCGGGGAGCTGTTTTTT

abundance: .
v_gene: TRBV7-2
d_gene: TRBD2
j_gene: TRBJ2-5
CDR3aa: CASSLNERGYRGETQYF
CDR3nt: TGTGCCAGCAGCTTAAATGAGCGGGGGTACCGCGGAGAGACCCAGTACTTC

abundance: once
v_gene: TRBV25-1
d_gene: .
j_gene: TRBJ1-6
CDR3aa: CASSDLPPNSLLHF
CDR3nt: TGTGCCAGCAGTGATCTTCCCCCCAATTCACTCCTCCACTTT

abundance: few
v_gene: TRBV3-1/TRBV3-2
d_gene: TRBD1
j_gene: TRBJ1-1
CDR3aa: CASSFRDRGTEAFF
CDR3nt: TGTGCCAGCAGCTTCCGGGACAGGGGAACTGAAGCTTTCTTT

abundance: few
v_gene: TRBV5-8
d_gene: TRBD2
j_gene: TRBJ2-1
CDR3aa: CASSLGLAGAYNEQFF
CDR3nt: TGTGCCAGCAGCTTGGGACTAGCGGGGGCCTACAATGAGCAGTTCTTC

abundance: once
v_gene: TRBV9
d_gene: .
j_gene: TRBJ1-1
CDR3aa: CASSVQPAQNTEAFF
CDR3nt: TGTGCCAGCAGCGTCCAACCCGCACAAAACACTGAAGCTTTCTTT

abundance: few
v_gene: TRBV7-3
d_gene: TRBD2
j_gene: TRBJ2-2
CDR3aa: CASIQSGGPLPMNTGELFF
CDR3nt: TGTGCCAGCATCCAAAGCGGGGGCCCACTACCCATGAACACCGGGGAGCTGTTTTTT

abundance: .
v_gene: TRBV3-1/TRBV3-2
d_gene: TRBD1
j_gene: TRBJ2-5
CDR3aa: CASSQNRGETQYF
CDR3nt: TGTGCCAGCAGCCAAAACAGGGGAGAGACCCAGTACTTC

abundance: .
v_gene: TRBV3-1/TRBV3-2
d_gene: .
j_gene: TRBJ1-3
CDR3aa: CASSLPGFGNTIYF
CDR3nt: TGTGCCAGCAGCCTACCGGGGTTCGGAAACACCATATATTTT

abundance: .
v_gene: TRBV9
d_gene: .
j_gene: TRBJ1-1
CDR3aa: CASSVQGNTEAFF
CDR3nt: TGTGCCAGCAGCGTTCAGGGGAACACTGAAGCTTTCTTT

abundance: .
v_gene: TRBV4-1
d_gene: .
j_gene: TRBJ2-3
CDR3aa: CASSQDIPGADTQYF
CDR3nt: TGCGCCAGCAGCCAAGATATCCCGGGAGCAGATACGCAGTATTTT

abundance: few
v_gene: TRBV30
d_gene: TRBD1
j_gene: TRBJ1-1
CDR3aa: CAWRRTGKAFF
CDR3nt: TGTGCCTGGAGGAGGACAGGGAAAGCTTTCTTT

abundance: .
v_gene: TRBV7-2
d_gene: .
j_gene: TRBJ1-2
CDR3aa: CATLDPRGAGGYTF
CDR3nt: TGTGCCACCCTAGACCCACGCGGGGCGGGAGGCTACACCTTC

abundance: .
v_gene: TRBV12-3/TRBV12-4
d_gene: .
j_gene: TRBJ2-1
CDR3aa: CASGRRGFEQFF
CDR3nt: TGTGCCAGCGGACGGAGGGGGTTCGAGCAGTTCTTC

abundance: .
v_gene: TRBV5-3
d_gene: TRBD1
j_gene: TRBJ1-4
CDR3aa: CARSASPGDRDNEKLFF
CDR3nt: TGTGCCAGAAGCGCCAGCCCCGGGGACAGGGATAATGAAAAACTGTTTTTT

abundance: .
v_gene: TRBV6-5
d_gene: .
j_gene: TRBJ2-2
CDR3aa: CASKPGGSTGELFF
CDR3nt: TGTGCCAGCAAACCCGGGGGTAGCACCGGGGAGCTGTTTTTT

abundance: once
v_gene: TRBV28
d_gene: .
j_gene: TRBJ1-6
CDR3aa: CASSFSLGGGPANSPLHF
CDR3nt: TGTGCCAGCAGTTTCTCGTTGGGGGGAGGTCCGGCGAATTCACCCCTCCACTTT

abundance: few
v_gene: TRBV7-3
d_gene: TRBD1
j_gene: TRBJ2-2
CDR3aa: CASSSDRATGELFF
CDR3nt: TGTGCCAGCAGCTCGGACAGGGCCACCGGGGAGCTGTTTTTT

abundance: .
v_gene: TRBV5-1
d_gene: TRBD1
j_gene: TRBJ2-1
CDR3aa: CASSWAGQGWSNEQFF
CDR3nt: TGCGCCAGCAGCTGGGCCGGACAGGGATGGAGCAATGAGCAGTTCTTC

abundance: few
v_gene: TRBV4-3
d_gene: .
j_gene: TRBJ2-1
CDR3aa: CASSQGAGTYNEQFF
CDR3nt: TGCGCCAGCAGCCAAGGGGCAGGTACCTACAATGAGCAGTTCTTC

abundance: once
v_gene: TRBV2
d_gene: .
j_gene: TRBJ1-1
CDR3aa: CASSAAVYTEAFF
CDR3nt: TGTGCCAGCAGTGCGGCAGTTTACACTGAAGCTTTCTTT